In this sample, the clone carrying this T cell receptor beta chain turned up many times. Its antigen is not known. The CDR3 totals 12 residues. Trimming pared 1 base from V and 9 bases from J, leaving 7 bases between. Germline assignment: CDR1 LNHNV and CDR2 YYDKDF (reference sequence). TCRdb reprocessed the reads via MiXCR and lists one record per CDR3 protein. The table lists almost 500,000 distinct CDR3 sequences, around 10% of them singletons. The data belong to a study of T cell repertoires in cytomegalovirus infection. At the level of the study: CMV infection together with matching HLA type was indicated by public TCR beta signatures. Findings and limits, study-wide: Carriers of CMV plus the relevant HLA were identified by cumulative public TCR beta family frequency. Dominating the ex vivo response were HLA-C-restricted CMV-specific TCR beta clonotypes.

The sample taken for sequencing was PBMCs. V is TRBV15 and J is TRBJ1-5, with D uncertain. This receptor was obtained from a human donor in good health (CMV status not recorded). Some clones in this sample may be carry-over from other donors' samples. CDR3 residues: CATSRGVGPQHF. The CDR3 DNA reads as TGTGCCACCAGCAGAGGAGTTGGGCCCCAGCATTTT.